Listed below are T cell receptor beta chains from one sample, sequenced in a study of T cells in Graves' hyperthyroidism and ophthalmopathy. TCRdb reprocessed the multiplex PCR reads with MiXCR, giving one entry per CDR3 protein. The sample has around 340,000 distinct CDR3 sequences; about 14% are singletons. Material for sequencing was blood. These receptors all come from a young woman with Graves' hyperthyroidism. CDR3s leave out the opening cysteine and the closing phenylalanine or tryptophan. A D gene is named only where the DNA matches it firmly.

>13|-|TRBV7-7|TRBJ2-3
ASSPSESKADTQY
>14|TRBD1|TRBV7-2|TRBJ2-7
ASSLAATGGSYEQY
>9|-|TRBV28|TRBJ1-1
ASNGGAFAF
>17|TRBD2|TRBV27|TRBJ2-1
ASSSLSSGRKKADNEQF
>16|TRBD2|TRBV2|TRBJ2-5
ASSPGLAGVRGSETQY
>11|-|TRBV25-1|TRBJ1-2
ASTHGGLDGYT
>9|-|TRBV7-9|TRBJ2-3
AAVKADTQY
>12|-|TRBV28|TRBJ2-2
ASSSPPDPGELF
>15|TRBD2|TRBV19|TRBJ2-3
ASRGLAGGRRGDTQY
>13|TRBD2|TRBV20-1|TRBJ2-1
SARWFMGGRNEQF
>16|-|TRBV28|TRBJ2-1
ASSLFNVGRAPYNEQF
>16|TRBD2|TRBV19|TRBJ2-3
ASSTRGTTSGSRDTQY
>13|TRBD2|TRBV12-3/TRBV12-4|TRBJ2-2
ATWGGLAVSGELF
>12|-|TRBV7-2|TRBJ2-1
ASSQLGGGREQF
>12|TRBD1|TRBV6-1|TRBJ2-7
ASRATGANYEQY
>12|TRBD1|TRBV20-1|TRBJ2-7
SAHKTGAPYEQY
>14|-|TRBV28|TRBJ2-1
ASSAPGGRQFNEQF
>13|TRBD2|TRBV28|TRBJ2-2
ASTTSGRFTGELF
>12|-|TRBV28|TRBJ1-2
ASSLTRAGYGYT
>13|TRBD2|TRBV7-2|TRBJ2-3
ASSQGTSATDTQY
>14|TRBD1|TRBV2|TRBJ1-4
ASRGKGALANEKLF
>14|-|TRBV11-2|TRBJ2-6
ASSLLQDPGANVLT
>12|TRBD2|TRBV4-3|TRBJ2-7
ASSQGTRTYEQY
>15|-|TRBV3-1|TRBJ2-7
ASRYLEKGLSSYEQY
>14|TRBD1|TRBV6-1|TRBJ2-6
ASSPGQGGWANVLT
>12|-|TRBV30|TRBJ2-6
AWTRGTGANVLT
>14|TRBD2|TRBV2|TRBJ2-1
ASSGGLAGGVNEQF
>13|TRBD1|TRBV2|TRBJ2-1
ASREGTGGFNEQF
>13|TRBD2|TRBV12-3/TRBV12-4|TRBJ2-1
ASSQTSGSNNEQF
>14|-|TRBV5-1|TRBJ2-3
ASSPEVGGRTDTQY
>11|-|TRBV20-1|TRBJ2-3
SAPAGGTDTQY
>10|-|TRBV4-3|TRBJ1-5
ASSQDREPQH
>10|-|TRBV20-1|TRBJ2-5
SAPSDGTSQY
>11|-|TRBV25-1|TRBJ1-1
ASIGPVNTEAF
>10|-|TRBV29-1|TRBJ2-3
SVTTSTDTQY
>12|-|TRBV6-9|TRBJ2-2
ASSWGQNTGELF
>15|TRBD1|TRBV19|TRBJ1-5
ASSMVGTGGFNQPQH
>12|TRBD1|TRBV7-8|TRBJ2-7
ASSFGQGAGEQY
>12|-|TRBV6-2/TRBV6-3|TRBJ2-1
ASSLRQVQNEQF
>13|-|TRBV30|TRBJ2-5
AWSEGAKGGETQY
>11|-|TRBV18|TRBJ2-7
ASSYRVESEQY
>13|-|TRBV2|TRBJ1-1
ASSVSGNVNTEAF
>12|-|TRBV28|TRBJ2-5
ASSLIVSRETQY
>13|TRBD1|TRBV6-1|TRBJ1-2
ASGGTGRPNYGYT
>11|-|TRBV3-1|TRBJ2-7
ASSQLKGYEQY
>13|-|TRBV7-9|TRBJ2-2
ASSPPFANTGELF
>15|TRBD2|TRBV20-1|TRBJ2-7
SASSGSASGSPYEQY
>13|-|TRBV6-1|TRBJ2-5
ASSALASAGETQY
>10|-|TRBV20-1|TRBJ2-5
SARRRQETQY
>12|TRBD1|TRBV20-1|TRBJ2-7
SARGPGQSYEQY
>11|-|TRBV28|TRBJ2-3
ASSSARGDTQY
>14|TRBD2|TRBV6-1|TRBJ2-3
ASSASLAGGTDTQY
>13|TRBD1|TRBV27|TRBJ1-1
ASSLQGRVNTEAF
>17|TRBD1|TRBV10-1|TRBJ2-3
ASSESVGTGGFGTDTQY
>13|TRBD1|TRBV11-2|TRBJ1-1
ASSPGQGGNTEAF
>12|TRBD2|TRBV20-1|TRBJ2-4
SGGSGGSLGIQY
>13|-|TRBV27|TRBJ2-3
ASHRLGGRTDTQY
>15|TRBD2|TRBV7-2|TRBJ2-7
ASSPYPRLAGVREQY
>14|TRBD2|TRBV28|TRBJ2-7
ASPPSGAGGVSEQY